A selection of T cell receptor beta chains follows, all from one sample in a study of blood T cell repertoires in COVID-19. Profiled with immunoSEQ multiplex PCR; TCRdb holds only in-frame clones, not every one. The sample gives under 300,000 clones, roughly 85% of which show up once; about an eighth is in the top ten. Sequenced: peripheral blood. The origin of the receptors is a human donor in a cohort sampled during active COVID-19. CDR3s include the opening cysteine and the closing phenylalanine or tryptophan. The D gene is left open where the match is weak. A row's size may be missing; if present it is once, few, many or a size class.

d_call j_call v_call clone_size cdr3_aa cdr3_nt
NA TRBJ2-3 TRBV12-3/TRBV12-4 NA CASSFNTDTQYF TGTGCCAGCAGTTTTAACACAGATACGCAGTATTTT
NA TRBJ1-2 TRBV2 few CASTQEVGYTF TGTGCCAGCACCCAAGAGGTCGGCTACACCTTC
NA TRBJ2-1 TRBV2 NA CASSEKRRTSSYNEQFF TGTGCCAGCAGTGAAAAAAGGCGGACAAGCTCCTACAATGAGCAGTTCTTC
TRBD1 TRBJ1-2 TRBV7-9 few CASSFDRGGGYTF TGTGCCAGCAGCTTCGACAGGGGAGGCGGCTACACCTTC
TRBD1 TRBJ2-1 TRBV5-1 NA CASSLGYTGGYEQFF TGCGCCAGCAGCTTGGGGTACACAGGGGGCTATGAGCAGTTCTTC
NA TRBJ2-3 TRBV15 NA CATSRDKREGTDTQYF TGTGCCACCAGCAGAGATAAGAGGGAGGGCACAGATACGCAGTATTTT
TRBD1 TRBJ1-2 TRBV28 NA CASSYKGQHF TGTGCCAGCAGCTACAAGGGACAGCACTTC
NA TRBJ2-1 TRBV6-5 NA CASSYSGGTYNEQFF TGTGCCAGCAGTTACTCGGGGGGGACATACAATGAGCAGTTCTTC
TRBD2 TRBJ2-1 TRBV4-1 NA CASSLVGLADYNEQFF TGCGCCAGCAGCCTTGTAGGCCTAGCGGACTACAATGAGCAGTTCTTC
TRBD1 TRBJ1-2 TRBV28 NA CASSPLPPGQGAGYTF TGTGCCAGCAGTCCCCTCCCACCGGGACAGGGAGCTGGCTACACCTTC
TRBD2 TRBJ2-5 TRBV27 NA CASSLWGGSDSETQYF TGTGCCAGCAGTTTATGGGGCGGGAGCGACTCAGAGACCCAGTACTTC
TRBD2 TRBJ2-1 TRBV5-1 NA CASSFGTSVYNEQFF TGCGCCAGCAGCTTCGGGACTAGCGTCTACAATGAGCAGTTCTTC
TRBD1 TRBJ1-2 TRBV5-4 NA CATTKDREYGYTF TGTGCCACCACAAAAGACAGGGAGTATGGCTACACCTTC
TRBD2 TRBJ2-7 TRBV4-1 NA CASSLGGGGPYEQYF TGCGCCAGCAGCCTGGGGGGGGGAGGCCCCTACGAGCAGTACTTC
TRBD2 TRBJ2-2 TRBV18 NA CASSPRTSGFVGELFF TGTGCCAGCTCACCGCGGACTAGCGGGTTTGTCGGGGAGCTGTTTTTT
NA TRBJ2-2 TRBV10-1 NA CASSESPRGTGELFF TGCGCCAGCAGTGAGTCGCCTAGAGGCACCGGGGAGCTGTTTTTT
NA TRBJ2-5 TRBV7-9 NA CASSLVSETQYF TGTGCCAGCAGCTTAGTTTCGGAGACCCAGTACTTC